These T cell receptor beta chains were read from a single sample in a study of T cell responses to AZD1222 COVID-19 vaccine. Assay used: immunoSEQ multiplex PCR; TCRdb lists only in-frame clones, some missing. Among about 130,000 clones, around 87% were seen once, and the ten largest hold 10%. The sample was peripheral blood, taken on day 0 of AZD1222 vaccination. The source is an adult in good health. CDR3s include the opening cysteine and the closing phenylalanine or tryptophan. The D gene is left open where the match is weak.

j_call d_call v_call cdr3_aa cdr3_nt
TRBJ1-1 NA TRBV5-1 CASSLLTRQVSQGPSEAFF TGCGCCAGCAGCTTGTTAACGAGACAGGTCTCTCAAGGACCGTCTGAAGCTTTCTTT
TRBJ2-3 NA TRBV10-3 CAISEPSTDTQYF TGTGCCATCAGTGAGCCCTCGACAGATACGCAGTATTTT
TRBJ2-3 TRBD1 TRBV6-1 CASREGTGDSTDTQYF TGTGCCAGCAGAGAAGGGACAGGAGACTCCACAGATACGCAGTATTTT
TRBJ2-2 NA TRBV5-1 CASSMDGNTGELFF TGCGCCAGCAGCATGGACGGGAACACCGGGGAGCTGTTTTTT
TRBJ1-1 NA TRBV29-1 CSVARVLRPEAFF TGCAGCGTTGCCAGGGTTTTGCGACCTGAAGCTTTCTTT
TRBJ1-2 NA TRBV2 CASGAGGYTF TGTGCGTCCGGGGCGGGTGGCTACACCTTC
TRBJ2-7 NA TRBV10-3 CATAGKGVAESYEQYF TGTGCCACCGCGGGGAAGGGTGTAGCGGAATCCTACGAGCAGTACTTC
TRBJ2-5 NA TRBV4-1 CASSQDQGSGETQYF TGCGCCAGCAGCCAAGACCAGGGGTCGGGAGAGACCCAGTACTTC
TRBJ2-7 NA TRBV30 CAWSLFVEPGEQYF TGTGCCTGGAGTCTCTTTGTGGAGCCGGGCGAGCAGTACTTC
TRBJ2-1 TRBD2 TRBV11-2 CASSLITGGYNEQFF TGTGCCAGCAGCTTAATAACGGGGGGGTACAATGAGCAGTTCTTC
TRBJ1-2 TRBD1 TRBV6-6 CASSFADREDGYTF TGTGCCAGCAGTTTCGCGGACAGGGAAGATGGCTACACCTTC
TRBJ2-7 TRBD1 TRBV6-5 CASRGQGRYEQYF TGTGCCAGCAGGGGACAGGGTCGCTACGAGCAGTACTTC
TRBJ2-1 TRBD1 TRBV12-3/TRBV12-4 CASSGQQGNEQFF TGTGCCAGCAGTGGTCAACAGGGGAATGAGCAGTTCTTC
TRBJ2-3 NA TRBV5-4 CASREGGTTDTQYF TGTGCCAGCAGGGAGGGGGGAACCACAGATACGCAGTATTTT
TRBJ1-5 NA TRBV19 CASSTLPIGNQPQHF TGTGCCAGTAGTACCCTTCCTATAGGCAATCAGCCCCAGCATTTT
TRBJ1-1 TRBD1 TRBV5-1 CASSSLNRGNTEAFF TGCGCCAGCAGTTCCTTAAACAGGGGGAACACTGAAGCTTTCTTT
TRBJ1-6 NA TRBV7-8 CASTPGPYNSPLHF TGTGCCAGTACACCGGGGCCCTATAATTCACCCCTCCACTTT